This T cell receptor beta chain stems from a study of shared clonotypes between healthy human individuals. About the study: Participating donors consisted of two women and a few men aged 18 to 49.

From germline, CDR1 is SNHLY and CDR2 FYNNEI. V lost 5 bases and J lost 2; bases outside the gene matches: 6. The length of the CDR3 is 15 residues. Repertoires were generated with immunoSEQ multiplex PCR, while TCRdb's copy carries only in-frame clones and drops some. This table holds 2 million to 3 million clones, more than 85% found once. Findings and caveats of the study: The authors sampled blood alone, and tissue repertoires likely differ.

Details on this clone: Its antigen is not known.

Healthy adults negative for HIV, lacking recent acute infections or vaccinations, served as donors. The donors, all of them Caucasian adults, lived in Nashville, Tennessee. Sequencing was carried out using naive CD4+ T cells from PBMCs. Subset described: CD45RA+ positively selected. The receptor was isolated from a man aged 18 to 35 in good health. Some clones in this sample may be carry-over from other donors' samples. The chain couples TRBV2 to TRBJ2-7; 10 bases are a match to TRBD1. This chain's CDR3 is CASSLRDRGPYEQYF. The DNA for the CDR3 is TGTGCCAGCAGTCTCCGGGACAGGGGCCCCTACGAGCAGTACTTC. Together with reference TRBV2 and TRBJ2-7, the CDR3 gives the full variable domain: EPEVTQTPSHQVTQMGQEVILRCVPISNHLYFYWYRQILGQKVEFLVSFYNNEISEKSEIFDDQFSVERPDGSNFTLKIRSTKLEDSAMYFCASSLRDRGPYEQYFGPGTRLTVT.